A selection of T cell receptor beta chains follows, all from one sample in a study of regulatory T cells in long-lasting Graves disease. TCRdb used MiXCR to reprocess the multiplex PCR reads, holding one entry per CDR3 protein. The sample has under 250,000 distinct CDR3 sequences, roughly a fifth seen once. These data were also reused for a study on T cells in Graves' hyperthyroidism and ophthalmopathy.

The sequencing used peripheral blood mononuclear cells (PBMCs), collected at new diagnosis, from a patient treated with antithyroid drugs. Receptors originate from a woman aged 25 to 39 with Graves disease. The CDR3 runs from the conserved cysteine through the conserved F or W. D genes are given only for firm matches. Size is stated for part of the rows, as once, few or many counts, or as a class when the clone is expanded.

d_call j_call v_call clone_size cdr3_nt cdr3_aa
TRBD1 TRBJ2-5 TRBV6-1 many TGTGCCAGCAGTCCGACAGGGGCCCAAGAGACCCAGTACTTC CASSPTGAQETQYF
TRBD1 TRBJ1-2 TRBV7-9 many TGTGCCAGCAGCTCCCCAGCAGGGGGCAATGGCTACACCTTC CASSSPAGGNGYTF
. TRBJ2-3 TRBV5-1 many TGCGCCAGCAGCCCTGTCCCGGCCTCAGATACGCAGTATTTT CASSPVPASDTQYF
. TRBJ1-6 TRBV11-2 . TGTGCCAGCAGCCCCGATACCGGGGTACATTCACCCCTCCACTTT CASSPDTGVHSPLHF
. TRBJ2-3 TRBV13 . TGTGCCAGCAGCGTCAGCGGTGGCGGCTACGATACGCAGTATTTT CASSVSGGGYDTQYF
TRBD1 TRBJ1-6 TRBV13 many TGTGCCAGCAGCTTACAGGGGGCAATTTATAATTCACCCCTCCACTTT CASSLQGAIYNSPLHF
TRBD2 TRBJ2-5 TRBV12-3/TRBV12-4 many TGTGCCAGCAGCTCCGGGACTAGCTTAATGGAGACCCAGTACTTC CASSSGTSLMETQYF
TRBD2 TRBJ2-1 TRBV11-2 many TGTGCCAGCAGCCCGCGGACTAGCGGGCTAATCGCCAGTGAGCAGTTTTTC CASSPRTSGLIASEQFF
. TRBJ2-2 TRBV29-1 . TGCAGCGTTGAAGCTCCGACATCGACCGGGGAGCTGTTTTTT CSVEAPTSTGELFF
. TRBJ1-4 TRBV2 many TGTGCCAGCAGCTCCTTGGGGGCGGTAAAACTGTTTTTT CASSSLGAVKLFF
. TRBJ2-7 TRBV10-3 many TGTGCCATCAGTGATTTGGGGGGCGGCTCCTACGAGCAGTACTTC CAISDLGGGSYEQYF
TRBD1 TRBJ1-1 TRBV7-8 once TGTGCCAGCAGCTTATTGGGACAGGGAGACACTGAAGCTTTCTTT CASSLLGQGDTEAFF
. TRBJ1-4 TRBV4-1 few TGCGCCAGCAGCCAAGACCCCCCAGCCCATAATGAAAAACTGTTTTTT CASSQDPPAHNEKLFF
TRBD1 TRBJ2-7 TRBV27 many TGTGCCAGCAGTTGGACAGGAACCTCCTACGAGCAGTACTTC CASSWTGTSYEQYF
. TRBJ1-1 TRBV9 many TGTGCCAGCAGCGTCGACCCATTCACTGAAGCTTTCTTT CASSVDPFTEAFF
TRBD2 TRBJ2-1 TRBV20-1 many TGCAGTGCTAGAAATAGCGGGAAGGCCTACAATGAGCAGTTCTTC CSARNSGKAYNEQFF